These T cell receptor beta chains were read from a single sample in a study of early T cells in non-severe SARS-CoV-2 infection. TCRdb redid the calling of the 5' RACE reads with MiXCR, one entry per CDR3 protein. Altogether about 77,000 distinct CDR3 sequences are present, 8.5% to 10% being singletons, with the ten largest covering about 4.6%. The sequencing sample was made of whole blood. The origin of the receptors is an adult who was a healthcare worker with PCR-confirmed SARS-CoV-2 infection or an uninfected control (not recorded which). The CDR3 runs from the conserved cysteine through the conserved F or W. A D gene is named only where the DNA matches it firmly. For some rows the clone size is stated as once, few or many, or as a class when expanded; others skip it.

cdr3_nt: TGTGCCAGCAGCTTAAGCGGTACCTCGAGGACCGGGGAGCTGTTTTTT
cdr3_aa: CASSLSGTSRTGELFF
j_call: TRBJ2-2
d_call: NA
v_call: TRBV7-9
clone_size: NA

cdr3_nt: TGTGCCAGCAGTGAGGGGGGGAGGATCCAGAATGAAAAACTGTTTTTT
cdr3_aa: CASSEGGRIQNEKLFF
j_call: TRBJ1-4
d_call: NA
v_call: TRBV25-1
clone_size: NA

cdr3_nt: TGCAGTGCTAGAGCGGCTAGCGGGGGCTACAATGAGCAGTTCTTC
cdr3_aa: CSARAASGGYNEQFF
j_call: TRBJ2-1
d_call: TRBD2
v_call: TRBV20-1
clone_size: NA

cdr3_nt: TGTGCCAGCTCACCAATGGTAGGGCTAGCGGGACATGAGCAGTTCTTC
cdr3_aa: CASSPMVGLAGHEQFF
j_call: TRBJ2-1
d_call: TRBD2
v_call: TRBV18
clone_size: many

cdr3_nt: TGTGTCAGCAGTTCCGTAGGAGATACGCAGTATTTT
cdr3_aa: CVSSSVGDTQYF
j_call: TRBJ2-3
d_call: NA
v_call: TRBV11-2
clone_size: many

cdr3_nt: TGCGCCAGCAGCTTGGACAGGGGGCGCGGGGAAAATTCACCCCTCCACTTT
cdr3_aa: CASSLDRGRGENSPLHF
j_call: TRBJ1-6
d_call: TRBD1
v_call: TRBV5-1
clone_size: many

cdr3_nt: TGTGCCAGTACCCCTACAGGGGGTAACTATGGCTACACCTTC
cdr3_aa: CASTPTGGNYGYTF
j_call: TRBJ1-2
d_call: TRBD1
v_call: TRBV19
clone_size: few

cdr3_nt: TGTGCCAGCAGCCCGCCTGGGCTAGCGGGAGGGCAGTTCTTC
cdr3_aa: CASSPPGLAGGQFF
j_call: TRBJ2-1
d_call: TRBD2
v_call: TRBV7-9
clone_size: many

cdr3_nt: TGCAGTGCTAGTTTCGGGAGGGCCTCGGGCGAGCAGTACTTC
cdr3_aa: CSASFGRASGEQYF
j_call: TRBJ2-7
d_call: TRBD2
v_call: TRBV20-1
clone_size: many

cdr3_nt: TGTGCCAGCAGTTTAATCCCCCGACGGGACAGGGTCTATTTT
cdr3_aa: CASSLIPRRDRVYF
j_call: TRBJ1-3
d_call: TRBD1
v_call: TRBV28
clone_size: NA

cdr3_nt: TGTGCCAGCAGAGTGGGCGGGGGAATCGGGGAGCTGTTTTTT
cdr3_aa: CASRVGGGIGELFF
j_call: TRBJ2-2
d_call: TRBD2
v_call: TRBV2
clone_size: few

cdr3_nt: TGTGCCAGCAGCCGGGACACCGGTAGGAACACTGAAGCTTTCTTT
cdr3_aa: CASSRDTGRNTEAFF
j_call: TRBJ1-1
d_call: NA
v_call: TRBV7-2
clone_size: many

cdr3_nt: TGTGCCAGCAGCAATCTGCGGGGGTGGGGCCGTGGCACAGATACGCAGTATTTT
cdr3_aa: CASSNLRGWGRGTDTQYF
j_call: TRBJ2-3
d_call: TRBD2
v_call: TRBV12-3/TRBV12-4
clone_size: many

cdr3_nt: TGCGCCAGCAGCACATTACCAGGGGTCCCTGAAGCTTTCTTT
cdr3_aa: CASSTLPGVPEAFF
j_call: TRBJ1-1
d_call: NA
v_call: TRBV5-1
clone_size: many

cdr3_nt: TGTGCCAGCAGTTTAAGTGGGGGGCGGACCAGAGAGGAGACCCAGTACTTC
cdr3_aa: CASSLSGGRTREETQYF
j_call: TRBJ2-5
d_call: NA
v_call: TRBV27
clone_size: many

cdr3_nt: TGTGCCAGCAGCTTGGGTGAGCAGTTCTTC
cdr3_aa: CASSLGEQFF
j_call: TRBJ2-1
d_call: NA
v_call: TRBV7-9
clone_size: NA

cdr3_nt: TGCAGCGCTGGCGGGAGGGCCCGGAATGAGCAGTTCTTC
cdr3_aa: CSAGGRARNEQFF
j_call: TRBJ2-1
d_call: TRBD2
v_call: TRBV29-1
clone_size: many

cdr3_nt: TGTGCCAGCAGTTCCTCGGGGGTCTCCTACGAGCAGTACTTC
cdr3_aa: CASSSSGVSYEQYF
j_call: TRBJ2-7
d_call: NA
v_call: TRBV27
clone_size: NA

cdr3_nt: TGTGCCAGTTTGGGCCGGGCAGGGCATTTGTTTCCCCAAGAGACCCAGTACTTC
cdr3_aa: CASLGRAGHLFPQETQYF
j_call: TRBJ2-5
d_call: NA
v_call: TRBV28
clone_size: few

cdr3_nt: TGTGCCAGTAGTATAGGTACGGGCTTCGGGGACATTCAGTACTTC
cdr3_aa: CASSIGTGFGDIQYF
j_call: TRBJ2-4
d_call: NA
v_call: TRBV19
clone_size: many

cdr3_nt: TGTGCCAGCAGCCCCGGAACGGAGATCTCCTACGAGCAGTACTTC
cdr3_aa: CASSPGTEISYEQYF
j_call: TRBJ2-7
d_call: NA
v_call: TRBV11-2
clone_size: NA

cdr3_nt: TGTGCCACCGGGGACAGGGGGGAAACAGATACGCAGTATTTT
cdr3_aa: CATGDRGETDTQYF
j_call: TRBJ2-3
d_call: TRBD1
v_call: TRBV15
clone_size: few